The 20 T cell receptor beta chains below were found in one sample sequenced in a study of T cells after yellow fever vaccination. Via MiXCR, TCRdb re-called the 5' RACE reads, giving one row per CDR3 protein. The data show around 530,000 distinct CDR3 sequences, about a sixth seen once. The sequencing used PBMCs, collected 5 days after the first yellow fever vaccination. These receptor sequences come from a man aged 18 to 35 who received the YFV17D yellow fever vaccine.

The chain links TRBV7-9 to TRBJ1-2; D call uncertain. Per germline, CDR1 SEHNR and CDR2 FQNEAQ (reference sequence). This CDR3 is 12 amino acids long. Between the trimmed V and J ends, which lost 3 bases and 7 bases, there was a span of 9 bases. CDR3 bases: TGTGCCAGCAGCTTTGAGACTGGTGGCTACACCTTC. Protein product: CASSFETGGYTF. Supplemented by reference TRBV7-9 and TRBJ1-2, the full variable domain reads DTGVSQNPRHKITKRGQNVTFRCDPISEHNRLYWYRQTLGQGPEFLTYFQNEAQLEKSRLLSDRFSAERPKGSFSTLEIQRTEQGDSAMYLCASSFETGGYTFGSGTRLTVV.

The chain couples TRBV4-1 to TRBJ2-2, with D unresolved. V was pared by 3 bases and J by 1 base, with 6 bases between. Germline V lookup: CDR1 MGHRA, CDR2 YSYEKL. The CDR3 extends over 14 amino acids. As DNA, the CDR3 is TGCGCCAGCAGCCATGGGTTGAACACCGGGGAGCTGTTTTTT. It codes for CASSHGLNTGELFF.

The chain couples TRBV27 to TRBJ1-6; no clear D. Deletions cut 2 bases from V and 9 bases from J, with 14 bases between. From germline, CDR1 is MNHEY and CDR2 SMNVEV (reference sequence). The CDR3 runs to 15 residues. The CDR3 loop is CASSLNVQTTSPLHF. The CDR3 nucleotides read TGTGCCAGCAGTTTAAATGTCCAAACGACTTCACCCCTCCACTTT.

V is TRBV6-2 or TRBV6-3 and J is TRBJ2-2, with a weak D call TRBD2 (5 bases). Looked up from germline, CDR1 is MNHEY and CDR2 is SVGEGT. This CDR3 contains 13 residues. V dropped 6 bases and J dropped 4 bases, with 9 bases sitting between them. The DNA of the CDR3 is TGTGCCAGCAGCCGGGGTTTCACCGGGGAGCTGTTTTTT. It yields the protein CASSRGFTGELFF.

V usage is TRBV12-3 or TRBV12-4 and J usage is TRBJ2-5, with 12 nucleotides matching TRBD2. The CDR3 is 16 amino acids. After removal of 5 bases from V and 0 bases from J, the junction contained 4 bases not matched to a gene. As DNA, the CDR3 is TGTGCCAGCAGTCAACGACTAGCGGGGGACCAAGAGACCCAGTACTTC. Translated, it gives CASSQRLAGDQETQYF.

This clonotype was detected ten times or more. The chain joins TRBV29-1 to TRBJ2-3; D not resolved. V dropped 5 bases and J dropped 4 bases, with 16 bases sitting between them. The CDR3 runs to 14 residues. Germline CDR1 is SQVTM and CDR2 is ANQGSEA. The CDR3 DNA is TGCAGCGTTTGGACCCCAGGCATCTCAGATACGCAGTATTTT. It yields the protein CSVWTPGISDTQYF.

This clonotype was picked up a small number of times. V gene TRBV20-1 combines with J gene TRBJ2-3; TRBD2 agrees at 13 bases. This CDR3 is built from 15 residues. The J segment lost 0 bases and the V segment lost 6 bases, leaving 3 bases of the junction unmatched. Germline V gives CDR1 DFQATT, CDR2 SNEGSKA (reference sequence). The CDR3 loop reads CSATTSGGSTDTQYF. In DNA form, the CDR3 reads TGCAGTGCCACGACTAGCGGGGGGAGCACAGATACGCAGTATTTT.

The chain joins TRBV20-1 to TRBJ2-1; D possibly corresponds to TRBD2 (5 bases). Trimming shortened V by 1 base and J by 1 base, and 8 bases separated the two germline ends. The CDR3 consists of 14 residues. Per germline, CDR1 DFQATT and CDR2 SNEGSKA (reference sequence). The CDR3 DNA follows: TGCAGTGCTAGAGCGGGGTTGTCCTACAATGAGCAGTTCTTC. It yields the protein CSARAGLSYNEQFF.

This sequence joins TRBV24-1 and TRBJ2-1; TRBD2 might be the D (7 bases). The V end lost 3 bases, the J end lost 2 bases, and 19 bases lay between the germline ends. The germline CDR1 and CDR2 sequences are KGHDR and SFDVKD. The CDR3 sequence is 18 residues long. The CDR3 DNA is TGTGCCACCAGTGATAGGGGGGGCGGCGGGGCCACCTACAATGAGCAGTTCTTC. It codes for CATSDRGGGGATYNEQFF.

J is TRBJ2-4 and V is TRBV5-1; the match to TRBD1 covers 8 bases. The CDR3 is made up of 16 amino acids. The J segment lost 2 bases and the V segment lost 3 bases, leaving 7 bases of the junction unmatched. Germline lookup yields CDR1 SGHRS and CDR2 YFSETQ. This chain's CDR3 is CASSSTQGAPKNIQYF. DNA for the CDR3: TGCGCCAGCAGCTCGACCCAGGGGGCCCCCAAAAACATTCAGTACTTC.

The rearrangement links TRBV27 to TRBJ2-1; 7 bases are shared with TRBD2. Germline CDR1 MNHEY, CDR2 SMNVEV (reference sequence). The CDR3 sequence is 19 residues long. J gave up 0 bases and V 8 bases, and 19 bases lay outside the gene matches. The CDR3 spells CASAKLAGESSSSYNEQFF. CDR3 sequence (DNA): TGTGCCAGCGCAAAGCTCGCGGGGGAGTCCTCGAGCTCCTACAATGAGCAGTTCTTC.

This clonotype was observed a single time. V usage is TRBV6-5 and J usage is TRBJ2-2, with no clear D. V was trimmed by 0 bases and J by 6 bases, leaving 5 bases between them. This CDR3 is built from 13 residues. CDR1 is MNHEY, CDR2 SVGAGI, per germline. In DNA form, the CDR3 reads TGTGCCAGCAGTTACTCAACCCCCGGGGAGCTGTTTTTT. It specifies CASSYSTPGELFF.

In DNA form, the CDR3 reads TGCAGCGTTGAGAGGCAGGGGGATGGAGATACGCAGTATTTT. Residues: CSVERQGDGDTQYF. This chain joins TRBV29-1 and TRBJ2-3; 7 nucleotides agree with TRBD1. This CDR3 has 14 residues. V lost 3 bases and J lost 5; bases outside the gene matches: 8. Germline CDR1 is SQVTM and CDR2 is ANQGSEA.

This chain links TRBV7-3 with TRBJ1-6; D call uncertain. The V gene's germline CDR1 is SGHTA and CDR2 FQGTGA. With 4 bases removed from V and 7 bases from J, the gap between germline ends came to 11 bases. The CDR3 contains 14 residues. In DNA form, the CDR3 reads TGTGCCAGCAGCTCTAAAGGAGGGAATTCACCCCTCCACTTT. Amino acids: CASSSKGGNSPLHF.

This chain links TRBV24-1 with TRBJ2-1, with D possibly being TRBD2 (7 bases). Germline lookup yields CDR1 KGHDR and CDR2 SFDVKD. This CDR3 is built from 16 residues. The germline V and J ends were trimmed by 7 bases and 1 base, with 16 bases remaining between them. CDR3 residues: CATSTWGGLSYNEQFF. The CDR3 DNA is TGTGCCACCAGCACCTGGGGGGGGCTGTCCTACAATGAGCAGTTCTTC.

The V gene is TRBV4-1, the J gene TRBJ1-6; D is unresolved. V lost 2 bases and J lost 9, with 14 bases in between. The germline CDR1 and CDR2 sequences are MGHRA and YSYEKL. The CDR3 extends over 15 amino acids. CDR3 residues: CASSQRRSEGSPLHF. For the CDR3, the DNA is TGCGCCAGCAGCCAAAGACGTAGCGAGGGTTCACCCCTCCACTTT.

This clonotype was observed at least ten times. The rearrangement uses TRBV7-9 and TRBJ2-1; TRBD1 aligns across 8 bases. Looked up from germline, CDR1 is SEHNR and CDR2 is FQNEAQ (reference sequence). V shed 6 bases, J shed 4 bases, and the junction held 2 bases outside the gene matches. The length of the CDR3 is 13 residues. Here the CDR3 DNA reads TGTGCCAGCAGGGGGACAGGATACAATGAGCAGTTCTTC. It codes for CASRGTGYNEQFF.

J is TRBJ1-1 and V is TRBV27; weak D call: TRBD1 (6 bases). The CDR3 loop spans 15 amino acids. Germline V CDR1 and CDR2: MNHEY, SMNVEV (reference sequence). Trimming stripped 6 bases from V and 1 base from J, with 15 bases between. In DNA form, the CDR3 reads TGTGCCAGCAGAAGATATGGACAGCGGAACACTGAAGCTTTCTTT. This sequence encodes CASRRYGQRNTEAFF.

CDR3 amino acids: CASSQERLVRIEQFF. The CDR3 nucleotides are TGCGCCAGCAGCCAAGAGCGACTAGTCCGAATTGAGCAGTTCTTC. The genes are TRBV4-3 and TRBJ2-1; D is possibly TRBD2 (6 bases). The CDR3 is 15 residues long. From germline, CDR1 is LGHNA and CDR2 YSLEER. V was cut by 0 bases and J by 9 bases, with 15 bases left in between.

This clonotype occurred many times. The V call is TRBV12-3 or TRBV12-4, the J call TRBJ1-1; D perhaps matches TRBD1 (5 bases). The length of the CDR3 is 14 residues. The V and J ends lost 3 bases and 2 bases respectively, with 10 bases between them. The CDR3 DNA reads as TGTGCCAGCAGTTTGTCACAGGCAAACACTGAAGCTTTCTTT. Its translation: CASSLSQANTEAFF.